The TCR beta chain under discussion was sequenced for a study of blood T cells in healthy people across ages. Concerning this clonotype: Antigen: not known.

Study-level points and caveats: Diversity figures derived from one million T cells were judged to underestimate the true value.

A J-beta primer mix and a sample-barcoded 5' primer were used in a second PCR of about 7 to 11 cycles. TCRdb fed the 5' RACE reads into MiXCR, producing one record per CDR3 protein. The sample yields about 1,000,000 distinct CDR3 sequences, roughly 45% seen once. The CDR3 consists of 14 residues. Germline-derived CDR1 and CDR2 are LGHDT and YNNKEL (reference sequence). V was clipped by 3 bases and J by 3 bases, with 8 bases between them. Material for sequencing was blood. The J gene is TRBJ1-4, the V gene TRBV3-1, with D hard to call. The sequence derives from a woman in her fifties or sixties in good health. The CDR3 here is CASSHLGSNEKLFF. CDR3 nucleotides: TGTGCCAGCAGCCATCTGGGGTCTAATGAAAAACTGTTTTTT.